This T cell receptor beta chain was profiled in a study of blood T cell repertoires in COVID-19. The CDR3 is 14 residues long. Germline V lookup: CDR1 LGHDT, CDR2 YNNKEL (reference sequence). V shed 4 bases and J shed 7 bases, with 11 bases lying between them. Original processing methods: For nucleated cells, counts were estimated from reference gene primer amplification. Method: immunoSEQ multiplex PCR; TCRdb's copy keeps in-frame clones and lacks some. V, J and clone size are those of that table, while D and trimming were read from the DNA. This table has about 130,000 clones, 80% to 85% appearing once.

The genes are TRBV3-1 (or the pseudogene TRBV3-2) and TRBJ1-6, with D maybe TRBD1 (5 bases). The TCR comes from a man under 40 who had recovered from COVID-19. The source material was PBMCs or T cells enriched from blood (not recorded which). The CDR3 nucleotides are TGTGCCAGCAGCCTTGGACAACAGAATTCACCCCTCCACTTT. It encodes CASSLGQQNSPLHF.